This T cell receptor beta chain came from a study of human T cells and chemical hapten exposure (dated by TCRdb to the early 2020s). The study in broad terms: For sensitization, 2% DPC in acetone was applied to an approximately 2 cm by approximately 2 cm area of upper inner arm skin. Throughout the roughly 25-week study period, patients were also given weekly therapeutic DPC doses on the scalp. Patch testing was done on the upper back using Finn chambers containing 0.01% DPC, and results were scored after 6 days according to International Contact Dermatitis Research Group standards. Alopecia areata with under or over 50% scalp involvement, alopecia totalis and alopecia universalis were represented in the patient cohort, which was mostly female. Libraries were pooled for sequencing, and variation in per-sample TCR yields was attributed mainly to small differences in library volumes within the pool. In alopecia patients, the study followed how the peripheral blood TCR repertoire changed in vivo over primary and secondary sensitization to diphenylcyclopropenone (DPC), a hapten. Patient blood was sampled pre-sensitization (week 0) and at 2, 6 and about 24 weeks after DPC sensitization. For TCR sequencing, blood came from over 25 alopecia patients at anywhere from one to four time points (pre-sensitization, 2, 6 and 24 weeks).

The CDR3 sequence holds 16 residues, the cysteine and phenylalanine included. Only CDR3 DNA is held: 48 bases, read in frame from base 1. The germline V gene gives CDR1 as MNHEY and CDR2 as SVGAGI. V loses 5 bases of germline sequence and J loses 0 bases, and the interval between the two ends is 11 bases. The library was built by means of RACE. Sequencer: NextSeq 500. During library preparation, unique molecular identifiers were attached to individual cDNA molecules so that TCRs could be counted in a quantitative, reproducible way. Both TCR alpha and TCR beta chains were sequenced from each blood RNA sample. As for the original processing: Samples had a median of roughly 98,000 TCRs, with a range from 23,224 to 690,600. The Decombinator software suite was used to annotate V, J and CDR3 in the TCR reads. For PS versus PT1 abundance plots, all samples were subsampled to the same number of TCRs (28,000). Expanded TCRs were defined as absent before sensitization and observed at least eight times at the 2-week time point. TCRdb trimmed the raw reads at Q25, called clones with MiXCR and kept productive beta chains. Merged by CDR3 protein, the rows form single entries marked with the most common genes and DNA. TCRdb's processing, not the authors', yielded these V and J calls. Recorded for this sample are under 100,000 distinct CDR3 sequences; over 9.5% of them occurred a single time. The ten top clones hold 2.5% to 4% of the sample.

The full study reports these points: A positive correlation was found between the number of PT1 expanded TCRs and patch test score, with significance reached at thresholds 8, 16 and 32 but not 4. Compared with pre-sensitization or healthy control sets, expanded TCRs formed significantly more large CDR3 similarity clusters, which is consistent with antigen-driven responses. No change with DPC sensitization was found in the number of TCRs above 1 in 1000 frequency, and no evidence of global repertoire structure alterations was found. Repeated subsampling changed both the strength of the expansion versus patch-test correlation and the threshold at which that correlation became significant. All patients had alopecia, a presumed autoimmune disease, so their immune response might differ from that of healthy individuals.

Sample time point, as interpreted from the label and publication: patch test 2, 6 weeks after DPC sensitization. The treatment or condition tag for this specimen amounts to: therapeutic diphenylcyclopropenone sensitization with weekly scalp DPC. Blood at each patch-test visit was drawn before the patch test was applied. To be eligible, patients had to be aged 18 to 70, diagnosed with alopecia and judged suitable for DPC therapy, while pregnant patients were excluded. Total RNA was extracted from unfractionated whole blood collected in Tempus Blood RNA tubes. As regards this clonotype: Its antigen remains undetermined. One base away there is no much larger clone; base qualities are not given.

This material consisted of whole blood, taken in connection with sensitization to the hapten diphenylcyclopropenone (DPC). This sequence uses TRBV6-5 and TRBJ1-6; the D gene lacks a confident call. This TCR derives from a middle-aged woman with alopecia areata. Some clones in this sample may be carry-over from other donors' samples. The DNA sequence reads TGTGCCAGCAGTCCGGTCAGGAGCTCCTATAATTCACCCCTCCACTTT. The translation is CASSPVRSSYNSPLHF.